This TCR beta chain stems from a study of monozygotic twins with inflammatory bowel disease. The CDR3 spans 11 residues. Germline CDR1 reads GTSNPN; CDR2 reads SVGIG (reference sequence). Each CDR3 protein gets one entry in TCRdb, which reprocessed the 5' RACE reads and gives no DNA. Found here are 140,000 to 150,000 distinct CDR3 sequences; the top ten clones hold roughly 1.2%. The chain uses TRBV30 and TRBJ1-1. The sequenced sample consisted of blood. This sequence originates from a human donor with ulcerative colitis or Crohn's disease, or a healthy co-twin of an affected twin (not recorded which). The CDR3 protein is CAWSEPLRTFF.